The clone carrying this T cell receptor beta chain was observed a handful of times. The antigen is not known. Healthy Caucasians, and only they, were the donors. The data are from a study of identical twins. Study outcomes and limitations: Less excess twin sharing appeared in beta out-of-frame sequences. Recombination models fit unrelated individuals' TCR alpha sharing but underestimated twins'.

A universal primer site arose from template switching, and cDNA bore unique molecular identifiers. TCRdb processed the 5' RACE reads anew with MiXCR; each CDR3 protein has one entry. The repertoire has 100,000 to 110,000 distinct CDR3 sequences, 5.5% to 7% of them found once; the top ten carry approximately 12%. V lost 0 bases and J 5 bases, leaving 10 bases between the germline ends. This CDR3 region has 14 residues. The germline CDR1 and CDR2 sequences are LGHDT and YNNKEL (reference sequence). Material for sequencing was memory T cells sorted from blood. The chain recombines TRBV3-1 with TRBJ1-2; D call uncertain. This clonotype was obtained from a woman between 45 and 65 years old in good health. CDR3 DNA sequence: TGTGCCAGCAGCCAAGAGGTAGACACTTATGGCTACACCTTC. This gives the protein CASSQEVDTYGYTF.